Shown below are 26 T cell receptor beta chains from a single sample sequenced in a study of shared clonotypes between healthy human individuals. Clones were read by immunoSEQ multiplex PCR, and TCRdb kept only the in-frame ones, dropping some. The sample consists of approximately 470,000 clones, roughly 80% of them appearing once. Sequenced input: PBMCs. These receptors originate from a woman aged 40 to 55 in good health. Some clones in this sample may be carry-over from other donors' samples.

Concerning this clone itself: A read error may explain this, as a much larger clone is one base away. V gene TRBV5-1 combines with J gene TRBJ1-1; no clear D. This CDR3 is 14 amino acids long. Looked up from germline, CDR1 is SGHRS and CDR2 is YFSETQ. The V gene lost 0 bases and the J gene lost 3 bases, with 9 bases spanning the gap. CDR3 sequence: CASSLVAMDTEAFF. CDR3 nucleotides: TGCGCCAGCAGCTTGGTTGCAATGGACACTGAAGCTTTCTTT.

This chain joins TRBV11-3 and TRBJ2-1, with D perhaps TRBD1 (6 bases). The CDR3 totals 16 residues. The V gene's germline CDR1 is SGHNT and CDR2 YENEEA. The germline V and J ends were trimmed by 0 bases and 4 bases, with 13 bases remaining between them. This CDR3 reads CASSLEGQGGYNEQFF. DNA for the CDR3: TGTGCCAGCAGCTTAGAGGGTCAAGGGGGTTACAATGAGCAGTTCTTC. The full variable domain, completed using reference TRBV11-3 and TRBJ2-1, is EAGVVQSPRYKIIEKKQPVAFWCNPISGHNTLYWYLQNLGQGPELLIRYENEEAVDDSQLPKDRFSAERLKGVDSTLKIQPAELGDSAVYLCASSLEGQGGYNEQFFGPGTRLTVL.

The chain employs TRBV18 and TRBJ2-3; TRBD2 matches 7 bases. This CDR3 contains 15 residues. The germline CDR1 and CDR2 sequences are KGHSH and LQKENI. V gave up 1 base and J gave up 3 bases; unmatched junction bases: 4. Here the CDR3 reads CASSPQTSRTDTQYF. DNA of the CDR3: TGTGCCAGCTCACCACAGACTAGCAGAACAGATACGCAGTATTTT.

The rearrangement links TRBV25-1 to TRBJ2-1; D remains ambiguous. The CDR3 totals 15 residues. V gave up 3 bases and J gave up 2 bases, with 11 bases separating them. Per germline, CDR1 MGHDK and CDR2 SYGVNS. The CDR3 protein is CASSEVRSPYNEQFF. The DNA for the CDR3 is TGTGCCAGCAGTGAGGTTCGGTCCCCCTACAATGAGCAGTTCTTC. Full variable domain (missing parts from reference TRBV25-1 and TRBJ2-1): EADIYQTPRYLVIGTGKKITLECSQTMGHDKMYWYQQDPGMELHLIHYSYGVNSTEKGDLSSESTVSRIRTEHFPLTLESARPSHTSQYLCASSEVRSPYNEQFFGPGTRLTVL.

The chain uses TRBV4-2 and TRBJ2-7; no definite D call. The length of the CDR3 is 14 residues. V lost 0 bases and J lost 5, with 11 bases in between. Germline CDR1 and CDR2: LGHNA and YNFKEQ. CDR3 sequence reads: CASSQDLLSNEQYF. Here the CDR3 DNA reads TGTGCCAGCAGCCAAGACTTATTAAGCAACGAGCAGTACTTC.

This rearrangement joins TRBV5-1 to TRBJ1-3, with a weak D call TRBD2 (6 bases). The J call is doubtful: the DNA matches TRBJ2-2 better. The CDR3 runs 14 residues. CDR1 is SGHRS and CDR2 is YFSETQ in the germline V gene. The CDR3 bases are TGCGCCAGCAGGTCTGGCGGGGACACCGGGGAGCTGTTTTTT. Amino acids: CASRSGGDTGELFF.

The chain employs TRBV6-5 and TRBJ2-3; tentatively, D is TRBD1 (5 bases). Trimming took 7 bases from V and 8 from J, leaving 10 bases between them. Germline CDR1 reads MNHEY; CDR2 reads SVGAGI. CDR3 length: 11 residues. CDR3 sequence reads: CASTQGATQYF. The CDR3 coding sequence is TGTGCCAGCACCCAGGGCGCTACGCAGTATTTT.

The V and J genes are TRBV5-1 and TRBJ2-5, with TRBD1 identical over 8 bases. Germline V gene sequence: CDR1 SGHRS, CDR2 YFSETQ. V was pared by 4 bases and J by 2 bases, with 7 bases of the junction left unmatched. The CDR3 loop spans 15 amino acids. The CDR3 sequence: CASSPTRTGQETQYF. The CDR3 nucleotides read TGCGCCAGCAGCCCGACCCGGACAGGGCAAGAGACCCAGTACTTC.

V is TRBV29-1 and J is TRBJ2-2, with 10 bases fitting TRBD2. The CDR3 length is 13 residues. CDR1 and CDR2 from the germline V gene are SQVTM and ANQGSEA. Unmatched junction bases numbered 3, after V lost 4 bases and J lost 7 bases. The CDR3 DNA is TGCAGCGTTGTAGCGGGAGGCGGCGGGGAGCTGTTTTTT. Protein sequence: CSVVAGGGGELFF.

V is TRBV5-4 and J is TRBJ2-1, with TRBD2 matching over 9 bases. The germline V gene has CDR1 SGHNT and CDR2 YYREEE (reference sequence). The V gene end was trimmed by 4 bases and the J gene end by 3 bases; junction bases not matched to a gene: 5. The CDR3 is made up of 15 amino acids. For the CDR3, the DNA is TGTGCCAGCAGCCTACCTAGCGGGGACTACAATGAGCAGTTCTTC. This gives the protein CASSLPSGDYNEQFF.

The chain couples TRBV15 to TRBJ2-3; 7 nucleotides line up with TRBD2. The germline CDR1 and CDR2 sequences are LNHNV and YYDKDF (reference sequence). The CDR3 has 14 amino acids. The V gene end was trimmed by 5 bases and the J gene end by 5 bases; junction bases not matched to a gene: 7. Written as DNA, the CDR3 is TGTGCCACCAGCGTACGAGCGGGGCTAGATACGCAGTATTTT. Residues: CATSVRAGLDTQYF. Full variable domain (rest looked up from reference TRBV15 and TRBJ2-3): DAMVIQNPRYQVTQFGKPVTLSCSQTLNHNVMYWYQQKSSQAPKLLFHYYDKDFNNEADTPDNFQSRRPNTSFCFLDIRSPGLGDTAMYLCATSVRAGLDTQYFGPGTRLTVL.

The chain combines TRBV19 with TRBJ2-3; 10 nucleotides line up with TRBD2. Germline CDR1 LNHDA, CDR2 SQIVND (reference sequence). This CDR3 has 17 amino acids. With 5 bases clipped from V and 4 bases from J, the junction kept 12 bases outside the gene matches. The CDR3: CASSGASGSPRADTQYF. DNA for the CDR3: TGTGCCAGTAGTGGGGCTAGCGGGAGCCCCAGGGCAGATACGCAGTATTTT. The full variable domain, its missing parts supplied by reference TRBV19 and TRBJ2-3, is DGGITQSPKYLFRKEGQNVTLSCEQNLNHDAMYWYRQDPGQGLRLIYYSQIVNDFQKGDIAEGYSVSREKKESFPLTVTSAQKNPTAFYLCASSGASGSPRADTQYFGPGTRLTVL.

The chain uses TRBV29-1 and TRBJ1-2; no reliable D call. The CDR3 sequence is 11 residues long. V was shortened by 6 bases and J by 2 bases, with 7 bases between the two germline ends. The germline CDR1 and CDR2 sequences are SQVTM and ANQGSEA. The CDR3, as DNA: TGCAGCGTCGCAGTCAACTATGGCTACACCTTC. Translating gives CSVAVNYGYTF.

The chain has TRBV28 and TRBJ2-5, with 9 bases matching TRBD2. The CDR3 sequence is 19 residues long. Trimming cost V 3 bases and J 2 bases; bases outside gene matches: 16. Looked up from germline, CDR1 is MDHEN and CDR2 is SYDVKM. The CDR3 is CASSFLREGLPLLQETQYF. In nucleotides, the CDR3 is TGTGCCAGCAGTTTTTTGCGGGAGGGCCTTCCCTTGCTACAAGAGACCCAGTACTTC.

On this clone: The germline gene is not matched at one end of the junction; a read error may be the cause. V and J are TRBV6-6 and TRBJ2-5; no firm D call. Germline CDR1 MNHNY, CDR2 SVGAGI (reference sequence). This CDR3 spans 13 amino acids. The CDR3 DNA reads as TGTACCAGCAGCCCTTCAGAGCAAGAGACCCAGTACTTC. Its protein product is CTSSPSEQETQYF.

Worth noting for this clone: This may come from a read error, since a much larger clone is one base off. The same CDR3 also results from other DNA sequences found in this sample. The rearrangement links TRBV29-1 to TRBJ1-5; D gene ambiguous. CDR3 size: 12 residues. With 3 bases removed from V and 10 bases from J, the gap between germline ends came to 13 bases. Germline CDR1 reads SQVTM; CDR2 reads ANQGSEA. The CDR3 region has the DNA TGCAGCGTTGAGGCTGCGAACGGACCCCAGCATTTT. Residues: CSVEAANGPQHF.

This chain links TRBV2 with TRBJ2-5; D gene uncertain. CDR1 and CDR2 from the germline V gene are SNHLY and FYNNEI. The CDR3 runs 15 residues. Deletions cut 5 bases from V and 1 base from J, with 14 bases between. This CDR3 reads CASSFQRRPQETQYF. CDR3 nucleotides: TGTGCCAGCAGTTTCCAGAGAAGGCCCCAAGAGACCCAGTACTTC.

The V gene is TRBV4-1, the J gene TRBJ2-1; D is possibly TRBD1 (5 bases). V was trimmed by 0 bases and J by 8 bases, leaving 14 bases between them. This CDR3 spans 15 amino acids. CDR1 is MGHRA, CDR2 YSYEKL, per germline. The CDR3 is CASSQESGWADEQFF. The CDR3 region has the DNA TGCGCCAGCAGCCAAGAGTCAGGGTGGGCGGATGAGCAGTTCTTC.

This clone was found once. The rearrangement joins TRBV13 to TRBJ2-7, with 7 bases that match TRBD1. This CDR3 is 15 amino acids long. Germline V gives CDR1 PRHDT, CDR2 FYEKMQ (reference sequence). V trimming: 3 bases; J trimming: 3 bases; junction bases outside the gene matches: 8. CDR3 DNA: TGTGCCAGCAGCTTGTACAGGGGAGAAGGCTACGAGCAGTACTTC. Encoded protein: CASSLYRGEGYEQYF.

V is TRBV9 and J is TRBJ1-2, with D possibly being TRBD1 (5 bases). The CDR3 covers 14 residues. Deletions cut 0 bases from V and 4 bases from J, with 10 bases between. The germline CDR1 and CDR2 sequences are SGDLS and YYNGEE. DNA of the CDR3: TGTGCCAGCAGCGTAGATGCAGGGTTCTATGGCTACACCTTC. Residues: CASSVDAGFYGYTF.

The rearrangement joins TRBV6-1 to TRBJ2-6; possible D gene TRBD1, 6 bases. Germline assignment: CDR1 MNHNS and CDR2 SASEGT. This CDR3 spans 15 amino acids. Trimming stripped 5 bases from V and 1 base from J, with 9 bases between. CDR3 amino acids: CASSNRVSGANVLTF. The CDR3 coding sequence is TGTGCCAGCAGTAACAGGGTATCTGGGGCCAACGTCCTGACTTTC.

The chain links TRBV2 to TRBJ2-2; no reliable D call. CDR3 length: 14 residues. CDR1 is SNHLY and CDR2 is FYNNEI in the germline V gene. Trimming stripped 3 bases from V and 0 bases from J, with 5 bases between. DNA of the CDR3: TGTGCCAGCAGTGACAGGCCGAACACCGGGGAGCTGTTTTTT. It codes for CASSDRPNTGELFF. Full variable domain (rest looked up from reference TRBV2 and TRBJ2-2): EPEVTQTPSHQVTQMGQEVILRCVPISNHLYFYWYRQILGQKVEFLVSFYNNEISEKSEIFDDQFSVERPDGSNFTLKIRSTKLEDSAMYFCASSDRPNTGELFFGEGSRLTVL.

V and J are TRBV29-1 and TRBJ2-7; tentatively, D is TRBD1 (5 bases). Germline V gene lookup returns CDR1 SQVTM and CDR2 ANQGSEA. Trimming left V 4 bases short and J 5 bases short, with 12 bases between. The CDR3 consists of 12 residues. CDR3 coding DNA: TGCAGCGTTGGACAGCCGTCGGACGAGCAGTACTTC. As protein: CSVGQPSDEQYF.

The chain recombines TRBV27 with TRBJ2-5; D possibly corresponds to TRBD2 (5 bases). Trimming cost V 1 base and J 2 bases, with 14 bases left between them. Germline V CDR1 and CDR2: MNHEY, SMNVEV (reference sequence). The CDR3 sequence is 16 residues long. As DNA, the CDR3 is TGTGCCAGCAGTTTATTGGCCGAGGGCGGGCAAGAGACCCAGTACTTC. Its translation is CASSLLAEGGQETQYF.

The chain joins TRBV21-1 to TRBJ2-1; the listed D gene, TRBD1, was not tested against the DNA. TRBV21-1 is annotated as a pseudogene. The CDR3 spans 17 residues. In DNA, the CDR3 is TGTGCCAGCAGCAAAGGACTCGACAGCACAATTAACAATGAGCAGTTCTTC. The encoded protein is CASSKGLDSTINNEQFF.

This clone showed up just a few times. This chain links TRBV27 with TRBJ1-5; D ambiguous. The V end was cut by 8 bases, the J end by 7 bases, with 15 bases between. This CDR3 has 13 residues. Germline V lookup: CDR1 MNHEY, CDR2 SMNVEV (reference sequence). The CDR3 here is CASGYSQRQPQHF. In DNA, the CDR3 is TGTGCCAGCGGATACTCCCAGAGACAGCCCCAGCATTTT.